This TCR beta chain was identified in a study of cytotoxic CD8 clonotypes in ibrutinib-treated CLL. Germline loops: CDR1 MGHDK, CDR2 SYGVNS. The trim removed 4 bases at V and 0 bases at J, leaving 2 bases unmatched. This CDR3 is 15 amino acids long. As to this clone: The antigen remains undetermined.

Generated by immunoSEQ multiplex PCR, the TCRdb table keeps only in-frame clones and is missing some. This table has approximately 150,000 clones, around nine tenths appearing once. Study-wide findings and caveats: At ibrutinib response, clonality increased, and at progression it declined back toward baseline.

Sequences were derived from PBMCs, sampled at disease progression, from a patient treated with ibrutinib. The V and J genes are TRBV25-1 and TRBJ1-4; 7 bases match TRBD1. The receptor's source is a human donor with chronic lymphocytic leukemia. The DNA of the CDR3 is TGTGCCAGCAGTGCGGGACAGACAACTAATGAAAAACTGTTTTTT. It encodes CASSAGQTTNEKLFF.